This T cell receptor (beta chain) is from a study of molecular identifiers for immune sequencing clone quantification. Study-wide background: The replicate experiment used RNA from approximately 20,000 or 100,000 naive CD8 cells. This RNA was split into five aliquots, and four of them were sequenced.

Germline CDR1 MGHDK, CDR2 SYGVNS. With 9 bases removed from V and 4 bases from J, the gap between germline ends came to 13 bases. The CDR3 is 13 amino acids. Study-wide results and limits: Highly expanded clone sizes could be underestimated through barcode sharing by identical TCR molecules.

Concerning this clonotype itself: Its antigen is still unknown.

MiXCR was run by TCRdb on the PCR reads, yielding one entry per CDR3 protein. This table has around 460,000 distinct CDR3 sequences, 25% appearing once. This rearrangement joins TRBV25-1 to TRBJ1-3; unclear D gene. The sequencing input was naive CD8+ T cells from blood, with Jurkat cell RNA spiked in. Regarding subset: FACS-sorted CD8+CD4-CCR7+CD45RA+ naive T cells. The sequence derives from a human donor in good health. Some libraries in this study had Jurkat cell RNA spiked in. Here the CDR3 DNA reads TGTGCCAGGGGAACCCCCGAGGGAAACACCATATATTTT. This translates into CARGTPEGNTIYF.